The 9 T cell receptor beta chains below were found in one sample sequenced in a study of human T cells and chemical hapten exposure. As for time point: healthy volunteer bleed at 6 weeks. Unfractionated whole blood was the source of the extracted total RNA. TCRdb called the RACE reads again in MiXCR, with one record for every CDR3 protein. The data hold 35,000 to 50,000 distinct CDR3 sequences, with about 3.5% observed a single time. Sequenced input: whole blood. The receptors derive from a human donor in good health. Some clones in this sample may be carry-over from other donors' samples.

The CDR3 sequence: CASSLGGGGANVLTF. CDR3 DNA sequence: TGTGCCAGCAGCTTGGGGGGCGGCGGGGCCAACGTCCTGACTTTC. The chain is built from TRBV5-4 and TRBJ2-6, with a possible D match to TRBD1 (5 bases). V lost 0 bases and J lost 4, with 8 bases in between. Germline CDR1 SGHNT, CDR2 YYREEE (reference sequence). The CDR3 has 15 residues.

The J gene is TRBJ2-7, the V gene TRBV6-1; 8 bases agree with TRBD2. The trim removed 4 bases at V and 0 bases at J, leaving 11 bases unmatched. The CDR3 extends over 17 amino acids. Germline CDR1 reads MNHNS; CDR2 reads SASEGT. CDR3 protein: CASSALAGRDPSYEQYF. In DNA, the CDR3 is TGTGCCAGCAGTGCCCTAGCGGGCCGAGACCCCTCCTACGAGCAGTACTTC.

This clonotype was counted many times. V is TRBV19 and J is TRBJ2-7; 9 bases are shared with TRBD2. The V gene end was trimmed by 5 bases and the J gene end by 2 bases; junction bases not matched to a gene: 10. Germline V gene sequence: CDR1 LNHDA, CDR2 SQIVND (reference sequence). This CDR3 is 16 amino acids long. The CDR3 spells CASSRGRAGGTYEQYF. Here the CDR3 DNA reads TGTGCCAGTAGTCGCGGAAGGGCGGGAGGGACCTACGAGCAGTACTTC.

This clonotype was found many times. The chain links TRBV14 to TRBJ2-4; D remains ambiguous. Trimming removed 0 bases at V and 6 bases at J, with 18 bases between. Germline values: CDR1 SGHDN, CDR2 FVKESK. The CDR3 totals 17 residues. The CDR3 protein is CASSQDLPGPRANIQYF. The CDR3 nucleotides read TGTGCCAGCAGCCAAGACCTCCCGGGCCCCCGGGCAAACATTCAGTACTTC.

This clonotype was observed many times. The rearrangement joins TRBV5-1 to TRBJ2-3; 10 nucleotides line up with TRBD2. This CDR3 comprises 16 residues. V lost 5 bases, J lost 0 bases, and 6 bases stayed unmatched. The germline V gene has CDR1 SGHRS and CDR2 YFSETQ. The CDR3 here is CASRQGLASSTDTQYF. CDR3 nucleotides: TGCGCCAGCAGACAGGGACTAGCGAGTAGCACAGATACGCAGTATTTT. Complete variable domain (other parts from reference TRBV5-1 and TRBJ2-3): KAGVTQTPRYLIKTRGQQVTLSCSPISGHRSVSWYQQTPGQGLQFLFEYFSETQRNKGNFPGRFSGRQFSNSRSEMNVSTLELGDSALYLCASRQGLASSTDTQYFGPGTRLTVL.

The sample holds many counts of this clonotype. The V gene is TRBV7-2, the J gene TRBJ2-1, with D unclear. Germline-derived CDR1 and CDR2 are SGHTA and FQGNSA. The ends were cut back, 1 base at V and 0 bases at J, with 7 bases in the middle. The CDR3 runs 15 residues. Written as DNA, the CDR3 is TGTGCCAGCAGCTTAGGCCTTTTCTCCTACAATGAGCAGTTCTTC. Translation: CASSLGLFSYNEQFF. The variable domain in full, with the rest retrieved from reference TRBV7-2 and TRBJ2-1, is GAGVSQSPSNKVTEKGKDVELRCDPISGHTALYWYRQSLGQGLEFLIYFQGNSAPDKSGLPSDRFSAERTGGSVSTLTIQRTQQEDSAVYLCASSLGLFSYNEQFFGPGTRLTVL.

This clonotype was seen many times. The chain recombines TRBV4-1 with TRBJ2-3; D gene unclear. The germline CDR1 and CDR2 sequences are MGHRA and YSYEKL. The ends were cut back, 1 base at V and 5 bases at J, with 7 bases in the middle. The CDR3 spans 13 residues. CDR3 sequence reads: CASSQAVVDTQYF. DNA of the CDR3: TGCGCCAGCAGCCAAGCTGTGGTAGATACGCAGTATTTT.

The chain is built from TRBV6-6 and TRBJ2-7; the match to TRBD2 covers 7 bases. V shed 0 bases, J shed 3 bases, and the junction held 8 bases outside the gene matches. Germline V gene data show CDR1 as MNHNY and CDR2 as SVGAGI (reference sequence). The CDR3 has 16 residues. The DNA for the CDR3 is TGTGCCAGCAGTTACTCGACTTGGCGGGAGATCTACGAGCAGTACTTC. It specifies CASSYSTWREIYEQYF.

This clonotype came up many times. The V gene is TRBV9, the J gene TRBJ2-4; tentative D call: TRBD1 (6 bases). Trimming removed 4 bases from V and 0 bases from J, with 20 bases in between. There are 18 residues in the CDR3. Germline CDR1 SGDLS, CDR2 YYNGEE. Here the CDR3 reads CASSRTGLSELAKNIQYF. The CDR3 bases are TGTGCCAGCAGCAGAACAGGGCTTTCAGAGTTAGCCAAAAACATTCAGTACTTC.